What follows are 6 T cell receptor beta chains derived from one specimen sequenced in a study of response to subunit inactivated influenza vaccine listed by TCRdb under 2018. This specimen's time point label, per the study, means: around 47 days after influenza vaccine administration. Receptor amplification or capture employed RT-PCR. The instrument was an Illumina HiSeq 2500. TCRdb passed the public sequencing reads through fastp at Q25 and MiXCR, retaining productive beta sequences. Every distinct CDR3 protein forms one entry, paired with its most common genes and DNA. The table for this sample lists around 150,000 distinct CDR3 sequences; roughly a tenth of them were counted only once. The ten largest clones add up to around 12% of the sample. The source material was non-naive T cells sorted from PBMCs, sampled more than 35 days after vaccination. The meaning of the sample's cell subset or site label: memory T cell fraction. The receptors come from a man in his forties or fifties who received an inactivated influenza vaccine. Donor details come from another sample of the same person, matched by shared clones.

There are a few counts of this clonotype. The chain couples TRBV6-5 to TRBJ2-3; no clear D. V was shortened by 0 bases and J by 0 bases, with 13 bases between the two germline ends. This CDR3 comprises 17 residues. Germline V gives CDR1 MNHEY, CDR2 SVGAGI. The CDR3 DNA follows: TGTGCCAGCAGTTACTCCCTCGGACGGATTAGCACAGATACGCAGTATTTT. Its protein product is CASSYSLGRISTDTQYF.

A few counts support this clonotype. The chain couples TRBV6-6 to TRBJ1-5; D is unresolved. Germline assignment: CDR1 MNHNY and CDR2 SVGAGI (reference sequence). The ends were cut back, 0 bases at V and 3 bases at J, with 3 bases in the middle. The CDR3 extends over 13 amino acids. The CDR3 is CASSYSDNQPQHF. The DNA for the CDR3 is TGTGCCAGCAGTTACTCGGACAATCAGCCCCAGCATTTT.

Ten or more counts support this clonotype. The rearrangement joins TRBV5-1 to TRBJ2-3, with 7 bases aligning to TRBD1. The CDR3 runs to 14 residues. Losses at the gene ends were 4 bases for V and 1 base for J; bases not matched to a gene: 3. CDR1 is SGHRS, CDR2 YFSETQ, per germline. CDR3: CASSRTGGTDTQYF. DNA of the CDR3: TGCGCCAGCAGCAGGACAGGCGGCACAGATACGCAGTATTTT.

This clonotype was recorded many times. The chain employs TRBV19 and TRBJ1-1, with D perhaps matching TRBD1 (5 bases). The CDR3 consists of 12 residues. Germline CDR1 is LNHDA and CDR2 is SQIVND (reference sequence). CDR3 bases: TGTACTTCCGGGACGGGGAACACTGAAGCTTTCTTT. Amino acid sequence: CTSGTGNTEAFF.

In its sample, this clonotype was seen a few times. V gene TRBV30 combines with J gene TRBJ2-7, with 11 nucleotides matching TRBD2. Germline-derived CDR1 and CDR2 are GTSNPN and SVGIG (reference sequence). The CDR3 is 13 amino acids. V trimming: 5 bases; J trimming: 0 bases; junction bases outside the gene matches: 0. The CDR3 sequence: CAWGLAGSYEQYF. As DNA, the CDR3 is TGTGCCTGGGGACTAGCGGGCTCCTACGAGCAGTACTTC. The full variable domain, in which reference TRBV30 and TRBJ2-7 provide the parts outside the CDR3, is SQTIHQWPATLVQPVGSPLSLECTVEGTSNPNLYWYRQAAGRGLQLLFYSVGIGQISSEVPQNLSASRPQDRQFILSSKKLLLSDSGFYLCAWGLAGSYEQYFGPGTRLTVT.

This clonotype was found a few times. The rearrangement links TRBV10-2 to TRBJ1-2; D call uncertain. Germline CDR1 reads WSHSY; CDR2 reads SAAADI. The CDR3 covers 11 residues. Trimming took off 6 bases at V and 8 bases at J, with 10 bases between the two ends. This CDR3 is CASREASGYTF. CDR3 bases: TGCGCCAGCAGGGAGGCCTCGGGCTACACCTTC.